The entry below gives a single TCR beta chain sequence along with its context. Only in-frame clones appear in the TCRdb table, and some are missing; sequencing was by immunoSEQ multiplex PCR. The repertoire holds just over 95,000 clones, with roughly 95% as singletons. These data are taken from a study of technical replicates of blood from a handful of donors. This CDR3 contains 14 residues. V was clipped by 4 bases and J by 3 bases; unmatched bases: 5. The V gene's germline CDR1 is KGHSH and CDR2 LQKENI. Specimen: T cells isolated from PBMCs. J is TRBJ1-1 and V is TRBV18; TRBD1 aligns across 7 bases. The TCR originated in a human donor in good health. As DNA, the CDR3 is TGTGCCAGCTCACAGGACAGGACGGACACTGAAGCTTTCTTT. It specifies CASSQDRTDTEAFF.